The 10 T cell receptor beta chains below all came from one sample that was sequenced in a study of cytomegalovirus exposure and HLA in healthy donors. Sequencing was performed with immunoSEQ multiplex PCR; in TCRdb, only in-frame clones are kept and a portion is missing. Of 190,000 or so clones in the sample, approximately 82% were seen once. Sample: PBMCs. The receptor source for this set is a woman in her 30s in good health and CMV-seropositive.

The chain links TRBV5-6 to TRBJ1-5; D remains unclear. V shed 0 bases and J shed 1 base, with 2 bases lying between them. The V gene's germline CDR1 is SGHDT and CDR2 YYEEEE. There are 13 residues in the CDR3. CDR3 region: CASSLASNQPQHF. For the CDR3, the DNA is TGTGCCAGCAGCTTGGCGAGCAATCAGCCCCAGCATTTT. Combining the CDR3 with reference TRBV5-6 and TRBJ1-5 gives the whole variable domain DAGVTQSPTHLIKTRGQQVTLRCSPKSGHDTVSWYQQALGQGPQFIFQYYEEEERQRGNFPDRFSGHQFPNYSSELNVNALLLGDSALYLCASSLASNQPQHFGDGTRLSIL.

This chain uses TRBV6-5 with TRBJ1-5, with 9 bases lining up with TRBD1. CDR3 length: 14 amino acids. Germline V lookup: CDR1 MNHEY, CDR2 SVGAGI. V lost 5 bases and J lost 7; bases outside the gene matches: 6. The CDR3 is CASSTGGRTQPQHF. CDR3 nucleotides: TGTGCCAGCAGTACAGGGGGCCGGACCCAGCCCCAGCATTTT.

The chain joins TRBV9 to TRBJ2-7; 8 nucleotides match TRBD1. With 2 bases clipped from V and 2 bases from J, the junction kept 6 bases outside the gene matches. The CDR3 contains 15 residues. In germline, CDR1 is SGDLS, CDR2 YYNGEE. CDR3 nucleotides: TGTGCCAGCAGCGTCGGTCCGGGACAGGCCTACGAGCAGTACTTC. Translation: CASSVGPGQAYEQYF.

The rearrangement joins TRBV5-1 to TRBJ1-1; 10 bases match TRBD1. The ends lost 3 bases at V and 5 bases at J; junction bases unmatched: 4. This CDR3 has 14 residues. CDR1 is SGHRS, CDR2 YFSETQ, per germline. CDR3 loop: CASSSSGQGTEAFF. The CDR3 nucleotides read TGCGCCAGCAGCTCCTCGGGACAGGGGACTGAAGCTTTCTTT.

The chain uses TRBV27 and TRBJ2-2, with D hard to call. The CDR3 extends over 13 amino acids. With 5 bases removed from V and 4 bases from J, the gap between germline ends came to 8 bases. Germline CDR1 reads MNHEY; CDR2 reads SMNVEV (reference sequence). This CDR3 reads CASSRVATGELFF. The CDR3 region has the DNA TGTGCCAGCAGTCGTGTGGCCACCGGGGAGCTGTTTTTT.

V gene TRBV6-5 combines with J gene TRBJ1-1; D unresolved. This CDR3 is 13 amino acids long. Germline assignment: CDR1 MNHEY and CDR2 SVGAGI. V lost 5 bases to trimming and J lost 5 bases, with 12 bases between them. This CDR3 reads CASSRARRTEAFF. CDR3 coding DNA: TGTGCCAGCAGTCGCGCACGGAGGACTGAAGCTTTCTTT.

There are many counts of this clone. The chain links TRBV15 to TRBJ2-5; tentatively, D is TRBD1 (8 bases). Germline lookup yields CDR1 LNHNV and CDR2 YYDKDF (reference sequence). The CDR3 is made up of 14 amino acids. The ends were cut back, 8 bases at V and 2 bases at J, with 15 bases in the middle. The CDR3 DNA reads as TGTGCCACCTCCTACAGGGGGGGTCAAGAGACCCAGTACTTC. Translating gives CATSYRGGQETQYF.

The gene calls are TRBV28 and TRBJ1-2, with 7 bases lining up with TRBD1. The J segment lost 0 bases and the V segment lost 6 bases, leaving 4 bases of the junction unmatched. Germline loops: CDR1 MDHEN, CDR2 SYDVKM. The CDR3 is 14 residues long. For the CDR3, the DNA is TGTGCCAGCAGAGCGAGGGGGCCTAACTATGGCTACACCTTC. Translated: CASRARGPNYGYTF.

The rearrangement links TRBV11-2 to TRBJ2-1, with 8 bases matching TRBD2. The J segment lost 1 base and the V segment lost 0 bases, leaving 5 bases of the junction unmatched. Per germline, CDR1 SGHAT and CDR2 FQNNGV. CDR3 length: 17 residues. CDR3 sequence: CASSLDRGGRSYNEQFF. The CDR3 DNA follows: TGTGCCAGCAGCTTAGATCGGGGGGGAAGATCCTACAATGAGCAGTTCTTC.

CDR3 sequence: CASSDRAGTYEQYF. CDR3 sequence (DNA): TGTGCCAGCAGCGACAGGGCCGGGACCTACGAGCAGTACTTC. J is TRBJ2-7 and V is TRBV6-6, with TRBD1 matching over 7 bases. The CDR3 totals 14 residues. V gave up 6 bases and J gave up 2 bases; unmatched junction bases: 7. Germline V gene lookup returns CDR1 MNHNY and CDR2 SVGAGI (reference sequence).